Listed below are T cell receptor beta chains from one sample, sequenced in a study of blood T cells in healthy people across ages. Via MiXCR, TCRdb re-called the 5' RACE reads, giving one row per CDR3 protein. The table lists over a million distinct CDR3 sequences, 40% to 55% of them singletons. The sequencing input was blood. The receptor source for this set is a woman in her sixties in good health. Each CDR3 is given with its conserved first and last residue. A D gene is named only where the DNA matches it firmly. Clone size is shown for a subset of rows, as once, few, many or a class of expanded clone.

d_call,j_call,v_call,clone_size,cdr3_nt,cdr3_aa
.,TRBJ1-6,TRBV27,.,TGTGCCAGCACGATAGAGTTGAACTATAATTCACCCCTCCACTTT,CASTIELNYNSPLHF
.,TRBJ2-3,TRBV7-9,.,TGTGCCAGCAGCTTCTCCCCCGGCTCGGATACGCAGTATTTT,CASSFSPGSDTQYF
.,TRBJ2-1,TRBV28,few,TGTGCCAGCAGTTTTCAGCACAATGAGCAGTTCTTC,CASSFQHNEQFF
.,TRBJ2-5,TRBV28,.,TGTGCCAGCAGTTCGGCCGGGAAGAGAGGGGAGACCCAGTACTTC,CASSSAGKRGETQYF
.,TRBJ2-7,TRBV28,.,TGTGCCAGCAGCACGCCTCAAATTTCCTACGAGCAGTACTTC,CASSTPQISYEQYF
.,TRBJ2-7,TRBV7-2,.,TGTGCCAGCAGCTTAGTCCCCCGACTAGACGCCTACGAGCAGTACTTC,CASSLVPRLDAYEQYF
.,TRBJ1-6,TRBV27,few,TGTGCCAGCAGTTTCCACGTGAGCTCCTATAATTCACCCCTCCACTTT,CASSFHVSSYNSPLHF
TRBD2,TRBJ2-7,TRBV6-6,.,TGTGCCAGCAGCCGACGACTAGCGGGGGGGGTTTACGAGCAGTACTTC,CASSRRLAGGVYEQYF
TRBD2,TRBJ2-1,TRBV20-1,.,TGCAGTGCTTTAGCGGGAGGGCCGACGAATGAGCAGTTCTTC,CSALAGGPTNEQFF
TRBD1,TRBJ2-7,TRBV7-8,few,TGTGCCAGCAGCACTGGACAGGGTCCTATCTCGGAGCAGTACTTC,CASSTGQGPISEQYF
.,TRBJ2-5,TRBV2,.,TGTGCCAGCAGTGGCCGTGAGCAGTACTTC,CASSGREQYF
TRBD1,TRBJ2-3,TRBV10-3,once,TGTGCCATCAGTGAGTCGGGGACAGGGGCCACAGATACGCAGTATTTT,CAISESGTGATDTQYF
.,TRBJ2-3,TRBV10-3,.,TGTGTCCTACGGGGGGCTGCCGGAGATACGCAGTATTTT,CVLRGAAGDTQYF
TRBD1,TRBJ2-7,TRBV11-2,.,TGTGCCAGCAGCTTGCTACAGGGACAGCACAATGAGCAGTACTTC,CASSLLQGQHNEQYF
TRBD2,TRBJ2-4,TRBV20-1,.,TGCAGTGCCCGGGACTATCAAAGCTGGGGCGAAAAAAACATTCAGTACTTC,CSARDYQSWGEKNIQYF
.,TRBJ2-7,TRBV4-1,few,TGCGCCAGCAGCCAAGGCTCATCAGACCTCGAGCAGTACTTC,CASSQGSSDLEQYF
.,TRBJ1-1,TRBV27,.,TGTGCCAGCAGCTTATGGTCAGGGGCGGACACTGAAGCTTTCTTT,CASSLWSGADTEAFF
.,TRBJ2-1,TRBV20-1,.,TGCAGTGCTAGAGAACCCCAACGGGAGTACAATGAGCAGTTCTTC,CSAREPQREYNEQFF